This is a list of T cell receptor beta chains from one sample in a study of control samples from healthy donors and cancer patients. Only in-frame clones appear in the TCRdb table, and some are missing; sequencing was by immunoSEQ multiplex PCR. Among tens of thousands of clones listed, 91% were seen once. Sequenced material: blood. Source of these receptors: a man aged 30 to 39 in good health. CDR3s include the opening cysteine and the closing phenylalanine or tryptophan. The D gene is left open where the match is weak. Part of the rows lack a size; the others show once, few, many or a class for expanded clones.

>.|TRBV4-1|TRBJ1-4|.
TGCGCCAGCAGCCAAGATCGCGGGGCTAATGAAAAACTGTTTTTT
CASSQDRGANEKLFF
>.|TRBV5-1|TRBJ2-1|.
TGCGCCAGCAGCTTGGCAGCGGGCCTCTACAATGAGCAGTTCTTC
CASSLAAGLYNEQFF
>.|TRBV7-2|TRBJ2-5|.
TGTGCCAGCAGGTATCCAGGGGAGACCCAGTACTTC
CASRYPGETQYF
>once|TRBV19|TRBJ2-1|TRBD1
TGTGCCAGTAGTATCCGAGACAGGGCGGACAATGAGCAGTTCTTC
CASSIRDRADNEQFF
>.|TRBV6-5|TRBJ2-7|.
TGTGCCAGCAGTTACTCGAGAGGGGACCAGTACTTC
CASSYSRGDQYF
>.|TRBV29-1|TRBJ2-1|TRBD2
TGCAGCGTTGAGAGGACTAGCGGGGGATACAATGAGCAGTTCTTC
CSVERTSGGYNEQFF
>.|TRBV11-2|TRBJ2-2|.
TGTGCCAGCAGCTTAGAGCCGGGTTACACCGGGGAGCTGTTTTTT
CASSLEPGYTGELFF
>.|TRBV6-1|TRBJ1-5|.
TGTGCCAGCAGTGAAGCGGGGGGTAATCAGCCCCAGCATTTT
CASSEAGGNQPQHF
>.|TRBV7-3|TRBJ1-5|.
TGTGCCAGCAGCTCCCCAGGGAGACAGCCCCAGCATTTT
CASSSPGRQPQHF
>.|TRBV5-1|TRBJ1-4|.
TGCGCCAGCAGCTTGGACAGTGCAACTAATGAAAAACTGTTTTTT
CASSLDSATNEKLFF
>.|TRBV5-3|TRBJ1-1|.
TGTGCCCTAAAGGGGGACCGTATGAACACTGAAGCTTTCTTT
CALKGDRMNTEAFF
>.|TRBV6-6|TRBJ1-5|TRBD1
TGTGCCAGCAGTCAACAGGGGGGCTATCAGCCCCAGCATTTT
CASSQQGGYQPQHF
>.|TRBV6-5|TRBJ2-7|TRBD1
TGTGCCAGCAGTAATGGGGACAGCATGAAGCAGTACTTC
CASSNGDSMKQYF
>.|TRBV28|TRBJ2-5|TRBD1
TGTGCCAGCAGATCGACAGGGGGCCATCAAGAGACCCAGTACTTC
CASRSTGGHQETQYF
>.|TRBV27|TRBJ2-7|TRBD1
TGTGCCAGCAGTCCTTGGGACAGCGCCTACGAGCAGTACTTC
CASSPWDSAYEQYF
>.|TRBV6-6|TRBJ1-3|.
TGTGCCAGCAGCCCTGAAATGACAGTAAGGGGGAACACCATATATTTT
CASSPEMTVRGNTIYF
>.|TRBV19|TRBJ2-3|TRBD2
TGTGCCAGTAGTATCATCCTCATAGCGGGGACTAGCACAGATACGCAGTATTTT
CASSIILIAGTSTDTQYF
>.|TRBV28|TRBJ2-7|TRBD1
TGTGCCAGCAGTCCTCGACAGGGTAGGTACGAGCAGTACTTC
CASSPRQGRYEQYF
>.|TRBV20-1|TRBJ2-3|TRBD2
TGCAGTGCTAGTTTTCGAGCGGGGGAAGATACGCAGTATTTT
CSASFRAGEDTQYF